What follows is one TCR beta chain and its context. The data are from a study of blood T cell repertoires in COVID-19. Study-wide background: The United States, Italy and Spain provided the acute and convalescent COVID-19 samples. From T cells, B-cell-depleted T cells, or PBMCs came the material, which was cDNA or gDNA.

Method: immunoSEQ multiplex PCR; TCRdb's copy keeps in-frame clones and lacks some. The data hold about 280,000 clones, with 85% observed a single time. Which cohort a participant joined came from the clinical history participants gave. Symptom resolution, clearance, or two negative PCRs marked donors in Cohort 3 as recovered. The sequence was collected from a woman aged 45-59 years who had recovered from COVID-19. Sequencing was done on a sample of PBMCs or T cells enriched from blood (not recorded which).

CDR3: CASSTPGGAVYTEAFF. In DNA form, the CDR3 reads TGTGCCAGTAGTACCCCGGGAGGGGCCGTTTACACTGAAGCTTTCTTT. V and J are TRBV19 and TRBJ1-1; D is possibly TRBD1 (5 bases). The CDR3 sequence is 16 residues long. The V and J ends lost 4 bases and 3 bases respectively, with 18 bases between them. From germline, CDR1 is LNHDA and CDR2 SQIVND (reference sequence).